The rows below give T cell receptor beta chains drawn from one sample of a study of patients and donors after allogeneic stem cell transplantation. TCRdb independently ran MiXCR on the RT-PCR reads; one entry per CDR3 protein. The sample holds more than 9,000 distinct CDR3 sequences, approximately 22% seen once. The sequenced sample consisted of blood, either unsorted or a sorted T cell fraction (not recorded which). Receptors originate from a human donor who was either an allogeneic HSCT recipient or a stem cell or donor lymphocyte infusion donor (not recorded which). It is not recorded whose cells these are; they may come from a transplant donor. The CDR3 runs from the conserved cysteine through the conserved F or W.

CASSPPAGYGYTF,TRBV18,TRBJ1-2
CASTIAGAGNTIYF,TRBV7-9,TRBJ1-3
CASSPGRNTEAFF,TRBV18,TRBJ1-1
CASSLGQGTGFSSPLHF,TRBV7-9,TRBJ1-6
CASSLDGASGYGYTF,TRBV11-2,TRBJ1-2
CASSLVGTGETQYF,TRBV7-9,TRBJ2-5
CASSFSGNTIYF,TRBV12-3/TRBV12-4,TRBJ1-3
CASSQSLGNTIYF,TRBV11-2,TRBJ1-3
CAISDLGAGRTVDTQYF,TRBV10-3,TRBJ2-3
CASSYQWGRQENQPQHF,TRBV6-2/TRBV6-3,TRBJ1-5
CASSEDSYGYTF,TRBV9,TRBJ1-2
CASLQGADQPQHF,TRBV6-2/TRBV6-3,TRBJ1-5
CASSIQDREKLFF,TRBV12-3/TRBV12-4,TRBJ1-4
CASSPRDSGGFYNEQFF,TRBV6-1,TRBJ2-1
CASRRLAGGNSDEQFF,TRBV5-1,TRBJ2-1
CASTVGRNQPYGYTF,TRBV6-1,TRBJ1-2
CASSLDSQGGYTF,TRBV7-6,TRBJ1-2
CAWSVPGTGFEKLFF,TRBV30,TRBJ1-4
CASSPALDRYGYTF,TRBV18,TRBJ1-2
CASSYGQGEANYGYTF,TRBV6-6,TRBJ1-2
CASSSEGEQFF,TRBV12-3/TRBV12-4,TRBJ2-1
CASSVEGQTNTEAFF,TRBV9,TRBJ1-1
CASSAGHSGKNIQYF,TRBV6-1,TRBJ2-4
CASSQDAPYEQYF,TRBV3-1,TRBJ2-7
CASSFQASGGTDTQYF,TRBV12-3/TRBV12-4,TRBJ2-3
CATKHRAGSGTEAFF,TRBV15,TRBJ1-1
CASSPNSGGHSYNEQFF,TRBV7-9,TRBJ2-1
CSARTESGNTIYF,TRBV20-1,TRBJ1-3